This T cell receptor (beta chain) is from a study of cytomegalovirus exposure and HLA in healthy donors (dated by TCRdb to 2016 to 2017). A note on the overall study: According to an earlier analysis of 587 of the donors, some 180 million T cells yielded 117 million unique TCR beta sequences and approximately 280 Gb of sequence data. An early release covering roughly 580 HLA-typed donors comprised 250 to 350 gigabases of sequencing data and around 86 million unique TCR sequences. Among roughly 400 genotyped donors of the cohort, an average of around 250,000 unique TCR beta nucleotide sequences was sequenced per donor, of which approximately 18% were non-productive. Typing coverage differed by locus: A, B, C, DRB1 and DQB1 were typed in about 629-640 donors, DQA1 in about 550, DPA1 in 600 to 610, and DPB1 in 472. Alongside the repertoire data, information on donor age, sex, ethnicity and CMV serostatus was compiled. Class I and class II HLA loci were covered by the typing at four-digit resolution. The T cell repertoires of 670 or so subjects were profiled by immunosequencing and related to cytomegalovirus serostatus. A later genetic analysis took genome-wide SNP genotypes for 398 of the 666 donors and used that subset as a discovery cohort. In a later analysis, previously published TCR beta repertoires from more than 500 donors were re-analyzed and high-resolution HLA genotyping was added so that TCR occurrence patterns could be studied. To predict cytomegalovirus infection status, the study combined high-throughput TCR immunosequencing, statistical association of individual TCRs with disease status, and machine learning. Of the approximately 400 genotyped donors, 65% to 90% fell in the genetic ancestry cluster associated with self-reported Caucasian donors. In addition to the first cohort of 666 subjects, a separate validation cohort of around 110 different subjects was used. The aim of the study was to test whether cataloging public T cell receptors could identify signatures of past pathogen exposure. An earlier analysis of roughly 580 of the donors used high-throughput TCR beta sequencing to judge whether each TCR beta V gene segment behaved as functional or pseudogenic. In the later analysis, no new phenotypic data were used to find candidate immune exposures; instead, reliance was placed on TCR beta sequences and their occurrence across donors. Four to six DR-DQ haplotypes were handled as single units for association and clustering, since linkage in the cohort was strong. Every discovery cohort repertoire had been produced on one sequencing platform. The research as a whole found: Compared with equally common non-associated chains, HLA-associated TCR beta chains in a later analysis were more clonally expanded and had lower generation probabilities. A further reported finding was that TCR beta sequences accurately predicted the HLA-A and HLA-B alleles for most subjects in the first cohort. Because HLA typing was missing for some donors at each locus, association tests included only the typed subset. A later analysis found that TCR association rates varied across HLA loci, with DRB1 alleles showing the most associated TCRs and HLA-C alleles the fewest. Sequencing depth was assumed to be roughly uniform across donors in the presence/absence analyses, though that assumption may not hold. Correlated functional status among segregating V segments might be attributable to linkage disequilibrium, but an unknown experimental factor could not be ruled out. The classifier was reported to diagnose cytomegalovirus status with high specificity and sensitivity in both the original cohort and the validation cohort. In vitro tests confirmed that three of the cytomegalovirus-associated TCR beta chains recognize cytomegalovirus antigens. According to the authors, the approach could potentially be generalized to other disease states and immunological phenotypes. A cluster of highly shared sequence variants was judged likely to be a technical artifact of the sequencing pipeline. According to a later genetic analysis, donors in an Asian-associated ancestry cluster had fewer N-insertions in productive TCRs than the approximately 670-donor mean. Most TCR sequences were observed very rarely across donors, whereas some public TCRs were present in many individuals. A later genetic analysis associated a missense DCLRE1C variant with V-gene and J-gene trimming of TCR beta chains, and an independent cohort replicated the association. Because counts were too low, some 16 rarely observed V segments, including chromosome 9 orphons, were excluded from the earlier analysis of around 640 of the donors. The cohort was sequenced for TCR beta chains only, and without alpha or paired-chain data the features that could be detected were limited. In a later analysis, most CMV-associated TCR beta chains were found to appear HLA-restricted, with HLA associations seemingly driven largely by CMV exposure. CMV serostatus was the only immune exposure information available for the cohort. An earlier analysis of some 560 of the donors showed that most TCR beta V segments appeared in productive rearrangements either about 87% or about 30% of the time, which broadly matched IMGT annotations. In a later analysis, 16,951 TCR beta sequences were associated with specific HLA alleles at a false discovery rate of 0.05. The study gave a list of 150 to 200 TCR beta chains associated with cytomegalovirus. A later analysis reported that several top co-occurrence clusters appeared linked to parvovirus B19, influenza, CMV and Epstein-Barr virus. The 87-base-pair reads could not distinguish some IMGT-functional V segments, including TRBV6-2 and TRBV6-3, so those segments were excluded. When HLA alleles, especially DR and DQ, strongly co-occurred, attributing TCR associations to individual alleles was difficult.

As for this clone: Its antigen is still unknown. No much larger clonotype is one base removed from it; base qualities were not supplied.

The method behind the library was the immunoSEQ multiplex PCR assay. A mixture of 60 forward primers for TCR Vbeta segments and 13 reverse primers for TCR Jbeta segments was used in the multiplex PCR. The CDR3 region of rearranged TCR beta genes was amplified from genomic DNA by a multiplex PCR assay. The amplified TCR beta libraries were sequenced on the Illumina HiSeq System as 87-base-pair reads. As for the original processing: A later analysis counted about 80 million unique TCR beta chains across the roughly 700 repertoires, and some 11 million of these chains were shared by at least two donors. Raw reads were error-corrected and collapsed into unique sequences by a nearest-neighbor algorithm in which closely related sequences were merged to remove PCR and sequencing errors. V, D and J gene segments were assigned by aligning CDR3 sequences to IMGT reference sequences. For a sequence to be retained, a match of at least six nucleotides to both a V gene segment and a J gene segment was required. A rearrangement counted as productive if the CDR3 had no stop codons and remained in frame with V and J, and every other rearrangement counted as non-productive. CDR3 was defined by IMGT convention, running from the second conserved V-encoded cysteine to the conserved J-encoded phenylalanine. Sequences without an unambiguous match to a single V gene segment were excluded from the earlier analysis of several hundred of the donors. An earlier analysis of fewer than 650 of the donors classified V segments as functional when productive rearrangements were above 56.7% and as segregating when the standard deviation between donors was above 5%. To diagnose cytomegalovirus status from the catalog of TCR beta chain sequences, a statistical classification framework was built. In a later analysis, TCR nucleotide sequences were compared against IMGT/GENE-DB human TR gene sequences so that V and J genes could be assigned. The TCRdist pipeline was used in a later analysis to assign CDR3 sequences and most-parsimonious VDJ recombination scenarios. A later analysis defined each TCR beta chain by its CDR3 amino acid sequence plus V-gene family, and excluded reads lacking a unique V-gene family. In a later analysis, 450 to 600 highly shared, low-generation-probability nucleotide sequences were removed to address suspected cross-contamination and a sequencing artifact. In a later analysis, a clonal expansion index for each public chain was calculated from normalized within-repertoire ranks of inferred template counts. Generation probabilities in a later analysis came from a VDJ recombination model fitted to out-of-frame rearrangements, and those results were checked against IGoR. A later analysis scored TCR-TCR, TCR-HLA and TCR-CMV co-occurrence with hypergeometric tests, applying a repertoire-size bias correction to TCR pairs. To estimate false discovery rates, a later analysis permuted the HLA or CMV assignments 20 times. In a later analysis, co-occurring TCRs were grouped with DBSCAN, and TCRdist sequence similarity was added when clustering was performed within HLA-allele-positive subsets. Repertoires with fewer than 30,000 or more than 120,000 public chains, plus five repertoires with anomalous nucleotide sharing, were excluded from co-occurrence clustering. The immuneACCESS repertoire file appears here via TCRdb, limited to in-frame rearrangements. These files lack a portion of the clones; in checked studies, under half of the deficit traces to unresolved V genes, and the cause of the others is not known. V, J and clone size are taken as reported in that table, and D and trimming were inferred from the DNA itself. This sample holds about 110,000 clones; over 65% were observed only once. 14% of the sample lies in the top ten.

The cohort was made up of approximately 670 healthy bone marrow donors. At the time of sampling, all cohort members were nominally healthy, though unrecorded immune exposures were likely present. The donor was CMV seropositive and belonged to the group of a few hundred seropositive cohort members. A peripheral blood sample was collected from each donor, and TCR beta sequencing was performed on peripheral blood mononuclear cells. The Qiagen DNeasy Blood Extraction Kit was used to extract genomic DNA from the blood cell samples. V is shortened by 1 base, J by 0 bases, and the region joining them spans 7 bases. Per the germline V gene (reference sequence), SEHNR is the CDR1 and FQNEAQ is the CDR2. The CDR3 has 15 amino acids, counting the end cysteine and phenylalanine. Left in the record is the CDR3 DNA by itself, 45 bases read in frame from the first base.

Input material: PBMCs. The chain is encoded by TRBV7-9 joined to TRBJ1-5, with the D gene not confidently named. The sequence derives from a woman in her thirties or forties in good health and CMV-seropositive. CDR3 region: CASSLGEYSNQPQHF. The base sequence is TGTGCCAGCAGCTTAGGAGAGTATAGCAATCAGCCCCAGCATTTT.